These 32 T cell receptor beta chains were sequenced from one sample in a study of T cell repertoires in cytomegalovirus infection. A single record per CDR3 protein comes from TCRdb applying MiXCR to the reads. The sample carries about 920,000 distinct CDR3 sequences, approximately 31% recorded once. For these receptors, no antigen is known. The source material was cultured CD8+ T cells from PBMCs, sampled from culture after CMV antigen stimulation. The origin of the receptors is a human donor in good health (CMV status not recorded). Some clones in this sample may be carry-over from other donors' samples.

This clonotype was detected ten times or more. The chain combines TRBV7-6 with TRBJ1-2, with TRBD1 matching 8 bases. The CDR3 has 11 amino acids. Germline V lookup: CDR1 SGHVS, CDR2 FNYEAQ. The DNA of the CDR3 is TGTGTTTCGACAGGGGAAGACGGCTACACCTTC. Protein product: CVSTGEDGYTF. The variable domain in full, completed from reference TRBV7-6 and TRBJ1-2, reads GAGVSQSPRYKVTKRGQDVALRCDPISGHVSLYWYRQALGQGPEFLTYFNYEAQQDKSGLPNDRFSAERPEGSISTLTIQRTEQRDSAMYRCVSTGEDGYTFGSGTRLTVV.

The chain recombines TRBV15 with TRBJ1-6; D uncertain. The CDR3 has 15 residues. In germline, CDR1 is LNHNV, CDR2 YYDKDF (reference sequence). Trimming took 0 bases from V and 5 from J, leaving 8 bases between them. The CDR3, as DNA: TGTGCCACCAGCAGAGATCTTGGTGATAATTCACCCCTCCACTTT. This encodes CATSRDLGDNSPLHF.

The CDR3 spells CAIAGLVETGVYDTQYF. The DNA for the CDR3 is TGTGCCATCGCTGGTTTGGTGGAGACCGGAGTTTATGATACGCAGTATTTT. V and J are TRBV10-3 and TRBJ2-3; D call uncertain. This CDR3 contains 17 residues. CDR1 is ENHRY, CDR2 SYGVKD, per germline. The ends were cut back, 8 bases at V and 6 bases at J, with 27 bases in the middle.

This clonotype was detected a few times. The chain joins TRBV28 to TRBJ2-5, with TRBD1 matching 9 bases. The CDR3 is 19 amino acids. V was clipped by 2 bases and J by 3 bases; unmatched bases: 16. Per the germline V gene, CDR1 is MDHEN and CDR2 is SYDVKM. The CDR3 nucleotides are TGTGCCAGCAGTTTACACAGGGGGCCGCAGATGTCCCCCGAAGAGACCCAGTACTTC. This gives the protein CASSLHRGPQMSPEETQYF.

In its sample, this clonotype was seen once. The J gene is TRBJ2-7, the V gene TRBV11-2, with D possibly matching TRBD1 (6 bases). Between the trimmed V and J ends, which lost 3 bases and 4 bases, there was a span of 16 bases. Germline assignment: CDR1 SGHAT and CDR2 FQNNGV. This CDR3 has 15 amino acids. CDR3 nucleotide sequence: TGTGCCAGCAGCTTCGGCAGGGGTGCGCGGTACGAGCAGTACGTC. Translated, it gives CASSFGRGARYEQYV.

This clonotype was detected many times. This sequence joins TRBV7-6 and TRBJ2-1; 10 positions agree with TRBD2. The CDR3 is 22 residues long. Germline V gene sequence: CDR1 SGHVS, CDR2 FNYEAQ. With 3 bases clipped from V and 5 bases from J, the junction kept 25 bases outside the gene matches. The CDR3 sequence: CASSFRRSGLGASGGQNNEQFF. CDR3 sequence (DNA): TGTGCCAGCAGCTTCCGTAGATCTGGACTGGGGGCTAGCGGGGGCCAAAACAATGAGCAGTTCTTC. The variable domain in full, with the rest retrieved from reference TRBV7-6 and TRBJ2-1, is GAGVSQSPRYKVTKRGQDVALRCDPISGHVSLYWYRQALGQGPEFLTYFNYEAQQDKSGLPNDRFSAERPEGSISTLTIQRTEQRDSAMYRCASSFRRSGLGASGGQNNEQFFGPGTRLTVL.

This clonotype was detected only a few times. V and J are TRBV2 and TRBJ2-3, with 7 positions matching TRBD1. Trimming at V came to 11 bases and at J to 1 base, leaving 12 bases not matched to a gene. The CDR3 loop spans 15 amino acids. Germline V lookup: CDR1 SNHLY, CDR2 FYNNEI. This CDR3 is CALLFRDSRTDTQYF. The CDR3 nucleotides read TGTGCCCTTTTATTCCGGGACAGCCGCACAGATACGCAGTATTTT.

This clonotype has a handful of counts. The chain couples TRBV5-1 to TRBJ2-5; 7 bases line up with TRBD1. The V segment lost 5 bases and the J segment 2 bases; nucleotides outside the gene matches: 9. The CDR3 consists of 15 residues. CDR1 and CDR2 (germline): SGHRS, YFSETQ. The CDR3 coding sequence is TGCGCCAGCAGGGTACCGGGACAGAGGCAAGAGACCCAGTACTTC. Its translation is CASRVPGQRQETQYF.

The V call is TRBV2, the J call TRBJ1-2; 8 nucleotides line up with TRBD1. The CDR3 has 14 amino acids. The germline gives CDR1 SNHLY, CDR2 FYNNEI. V shed 6 bases, J shed 0 bases, and the junction held 3 bases outside the gene matches. The chain's CDR3 is CASRTGVANYGYTF. Written as DNA, the CDR3 is TGTGCCAGCAGGACAGGGGTGGCTAACTATGGCTACACCTTC.

For this clonotype: A much larger clone differs by one base, so this may be a read error. The chain couples TRBV7-8 to TRBJ2-5, with 7 bases identical to TRBD1. CDR3 length: 15 amino acids. In germline, CDR1 is SGHVS, CDR2 FQNEAQ. CDR3 residues: CASNLGETGWETQYF. The CDR3 bases are TGTGCCAGCAACTTAGGGGAGACAGGGTGGGAGACCCAGTACTTC.

This clonotype showed up just a few times. The chain joins TRBV18 to TRBJ1-3; possible D gene TRBD1, 5 bases. Germline V gene lookup returns CDR1 KGHSH and CDR2 LQKENI. The CDR3 has 16 amino acids. V was cut by 0 bases and J by 2 bases, with 11 bases left in between. The CDR3 DNA follows: TGTGCCAGCTCACCACCGAGCAGGGATCCTGGAAACACCATATATTTT. Amino acid sequence: CASSPPSRDPGNTIYF.

This clonotype appeared a few times. The chain uses TRBV27 and TRBJ2-1; a weak D match, TRBD1 (5 bases). The CDR3 loop spans 13 amino acids. Trimming took off 6 bases at V and 8 bases at J, with 14 bases between the two ends. Germline V gene data show CDR1 as MNHEY and CDR2 as SMNVEV (reference sequence). CDR3 sequence: CASSFYQGDEQFF. CDR3 DNA: TGTGCCAGCAGCTTTTACCAGGGCGATGAGCAGTTCTTC.

The chain is built from TRBV4-1 and TRBJ1-2; D might be TRBD1 (5 bases). The CDR3 contains 18 residues. CDR1 and CDR2 from the germline V gene are MGHRA and YSYEKL. Trimming left V 0 bases short and J 2 bases short, with 19 bases between. The CDR3 is CASSQDWGVVEANYGYTF. The CDR3 nucleotides read TGCGCCAGCAGCCAAGATTGGGGGGTTGTGGAGGCCAACTATGGCTACACCTTC.

This clonotype appeared once. This chain links TRBV10-3 with TRBJ1-1, with 7 bases fitting TRBD1. The CDR3 consists of 15 residues. V shed 9 bases and J 0 bases; nucleotides not matched to a gene: 10. From germline, CDR1 is ENHRY and CDR2 SYGVKD. The CDR3 sequence: CAISSRDSLNTEAFF. The DNA of the CDR3 is TGTGCCATTTCCTCCCGGGACAGCTTGAACACTGAAGCTTTCTTT.

This clonotype showed up just a few times. This sequence joins TRBV28 and TRBJ1-5; D remains ambiguous. The germline V and J ends were trimmed by 4 bases and 0 bases, with 13 bases remaining between them. Germline values: CDR1 MDHEN, CDR2 SYDVKM. The CDR3 covers 16 residues. This chain's CDR3 is CASSSLDGYSNQPQHF. Written as DNA, the CDR3 is TGTGCCAGCAGTTCACTTGACGGATATAGCAATCAGCCCCAGCATTTT. The full variable domain, its missing parts supplied by reference TRBV28 and TRBJ1-5, is DVKVTQSSRYLVKRTGEKVFLECVQDMDHENMFWYRQDPGLGLRLIYFSYDVKMKEKGDIPEGYSVSREKKERFSLILESASTNQTSMYLCASSSLDGYSNQPQHFGDGTRLSIL.

The chain is built from TRBV7-9 and TRBJ1-6, with D perhaps matching TRBD1 (6 bases). Trimming left V 5 bases short and J 14 bases short, with 22 bases between. The CDR3 spans 15 residues. CDR1 SEHNR and CDR2 FQNEAQ come from the germline V gene (reference sequence). Here the CDR3 reads CASSPTQGKGLALHF. The DNA for the CDR3 is TGTGCCAGCAGCCCGACACAGGGAAAGGGTTTGGCCCTCCACTTT.

The chain joins TRBV15 to TRBJ2-7; 13 bases match TRBD2. This CDR3 region has 18 residues. The V gene's germline CDR1 is LNHNV and CDR2 YYDKDF (reference sequence). V trimming: 0 bases; J trimming: 1 base; junction bases outside the gene matches: 6. The CDR3 loop is CATSRDQGTSGASYEQYF. The CDR3 region has the DNA TGTGCCACCAGCAGAGATCAAGGGACTAGCGGGGCGTCCTACGAGCAGTACTTC.

V is TRBV4-1 and J is TRBJ2-5; 8 bases align to TRBD1. This CDR3 is 14 amino acids long. Germline CDR1 reads MGHRA; CDR2 reads YSYEKL. V was pared by 3 bases and J by 7 bases, with 7 bases of the junction left unmatched. The CDR3 bases are TGCGCCAGCAGCCATGCCGGACAGGGAGGGACCCAGTACTTC. Translation: CASSHAGQGGTQYF.

The chain carries TRBV24-1 and TRBJ2-5; D might be TRBD1 or TRBD2, each matching 5 bases. CDR3 length: 14 residues. Germline V gene lookup returns CDR1 KGHDR and CDR2 SFDVKD. The germline V and J ends were trimmed by 4 bases and 5 bases, with 13 bases remaining between them. The CDR3 sequence is CATSDLQGEETQYF. The CDR3 DNA sequence: TGTGCCACCAGTGACCTTCAAGGGGAGGAGACCCAGTACTTC.

In this sample, this clonotype turned up a few times. The rearrangement joins TRBV5-1 to TRBJ2-5; TRBD2 agrees at 11 bases. Trimming took 5 bases from V and 1 from J; bases not matched to a gene: 7. This CDR3 region has 16 residues. Germline lookup yields CDR1 SGHRS and CDR2 YFSETQ. The CDR3 nucleotides are TGCGCCAGCAGTTCAGGACTAGCGGGCTCCCAAGAGACCCAGTACTTC. Translation: CASSSGLAGSQETQYF.

The chain couples TRBV6-1 to TRBJ2-3; D not resolved. The CDR3 runs 15 residues. V shed 3 bases and J shed 2 bases, with 12 bases lying between them. Per the germline V gene, CDR1 is MNHNS and CDR2 is SASEGT. CDR3 loop: CASSELLKFTDTQYF. In nucleotides, the CDR3 is TGTGCCAGCAGTGAGCTTCTAAAGTTCACAGATACGCAGTATTTT.

The gene calls are TRBV7-9 and TRBJ2-3; weak D call: TRBD1 (6 bases). Germline loops: CDR1 SEHNR, CDR2 FQNEAQ (reference sequence). Trimming removed 1 base at V and 5 bases at J, with 19 bases between. The CDR3 runs to 17 residues. CDR3 sequence (DNA): TGTGCCAGCAGCTTAGATGGTTGGGGGCAACTGCAAGATACGCAGTATTTT. Protein sequence: CASSLDGWGQLQDTQYF.

In its sample, this clonotype ranks as medium-sized. This chain connects TRBV7-2 to TRBJ2-1; 9 bases align to TRBD2. The CDR3 runs 15 residues. The germline V gene encodes CDR1 SGHTA and CDR2 FQGNSA. V gave up 3 bases and J gave up 6 bases; unmatched junction bases: 6. The DNA of the CDR3 is TGTGCCAGCAGCTTTTCCGGGACTAGCTCCAATGAGCAGTTCTTC. It encodes CASSFSGTSSNEQFF.

The chain employs TRBV20-1 and TRBJ2-7; TRBD2 matches at 15 bases. V shed 1 base, J shed 7 bases, and the junction held 2 bases outside the gene matches. The V gene's germline CDR1 is DFQATT and CDR2 SNEGSKA (reference sequence). There are 14 residues in the CDR3. The CDR3 DNA is TGCAGTGCTAGAGGGACTAGCGGGGGGGCTGAGCAGTACGTC. Translating it yields CSARGTSGGAEQYV.

In this sample, this clonotype turned up many times. This chain connects TRBV18 to TRBJ1-3, with no clear D. The CDR3 is made up of 15 amino acids. V was trimmed by 3 bases and J by 0 bases, leaving 9 bases between them. Germline-derived CDR1 and CDR2 are KGHSH and LQKENI. CDR3 amino acids: CASSPEDISGNTIYF. DNA for the CDR3: TGTGCCAGCTCACCGGAGGATATCTCTGGAAACACCATATATTTT. Supplemented by reference TRBV18 and TRBJ1-3, the full variable domain reads NAGVMQNPRHLVRRRGQEARLRCSPMKGHSHVYWYRQLPEEGLKFMVYLQKENIIDESGMPKERFSAEFPKEGPSILRIQQVVRGDSAAYFCASSPEDISGNTIYFGEGSWLTVV.

The chain couples TRBV6-1 to TRBJ1-2, with 8 bases aligning to TRBD1. Germline values: CDR1 MNHNS, CDR2 SASEGT. J was trimmed by 3 bases and V by 3 bases; bases with no gene match: 6. The CDR3 length is 15 residues. The CDR3 loop reads CASSEWTGNDYGYTF. CDR3 DNA sequence: TGTGCCAGCAGTGAGTGGACAGGGAATGACTATGGCTACACCTTC.

CDR3 residues: CASSLSSGLPETQYF. DNA for the CDR3: TGTGCCAGCAGTTTAAGCAGCGGACTACCAGAGACCCAGTACTTC. The chain is built from TRBV27 and TRBJ2-5; a weak D match, TRBD2 (6 bases). The germline V gene encodes CDR1 MNHEY and CDR2 SMNVEV (reference sequence). The germline V and J ends were trimmed by 2 bases and 4 bases, with 14 bases remaining between them. The CDR3 runs 15 residues.

This clonotype was counted only a few times. The chain recombines TRBV12-3 or TRBV12-4 with TRBJ2-5; 7 nucleotides match TRBD1. The CDR3 consists of 14 residues. V trimming: 7 bases; J trimming: 3 bases; junction bases outside the gene matches: 8. CDR3 in amino acids: CASTLLGTEETQYF. CDR3 in DNA: TGTGCCAGCACCCTTCTAGGGACAGAAGAGACCCAGTACTTC.

The chain recombines TRBV7-6 with TRBJ1-1; no clear D. Trimming pared 5 bases from V and 0 bases from J, leaving 10 bases between. This CDR3 has 14 amino acids. Germline V gene sequence: CDR1 SGHVS, CDR2 FNYEAQ. The CDR3 nucleotides read TGTGCCAGCAGCCATGCTGGACTGAACACTGAAGCTTTCTTT. It specifies CASSHAGLNTEAFF.

The chain uses TRBV6-7 and TRBJ2-5; 10 bases are a match to TRBD1. TRBV6-7 is noted as an ORF with a role that remains uncertain. The CDR3 sequence is 14 residues long. With V trimmed by 5 bases and J by 4 bases, 4 bases remained unmatched. CDR3 DNA: TGTGCCAGCAGTCGACGGGACAGGGGAGAGACCCAGTACTTC. Its translation: CASSRRDRGETQYF.

This clonotype has a handful of counts. This chain joins TRBV10-3 and TRBJ1-3, with D unclear. The CDR3 extends over 13 amino acids. Germline V lookup: CDR1 ENHRY, CDR2 SYGVKD. V was shortened by 0 bases and J by 2 bases, with 2 bases between the two germline ends. The CDR3 sequence is CAISESPGNTIYF. As DNA, the CDR3 is TGTGCCATCAGTGAGTCCCCTGGAAACACCATATATTTT.

The chain joins TRBV3-1 to TRBJ2-1; 7 bases fit TRBD1. The germline gives CDR1 LGHDT, CDR2 YNNKEL (reference sequence). CDR3 size: 17 residues. Trimming took 4 bases from V and 8 from J; bases not matched to a gene: 17. The CDR3 bases are TGTGCCAGCAGCCCTTACAGATACAGGGGAGAGTACGATGAGCAGTTCTTC. As protein: CASSPYRYRGEYDEQFF.